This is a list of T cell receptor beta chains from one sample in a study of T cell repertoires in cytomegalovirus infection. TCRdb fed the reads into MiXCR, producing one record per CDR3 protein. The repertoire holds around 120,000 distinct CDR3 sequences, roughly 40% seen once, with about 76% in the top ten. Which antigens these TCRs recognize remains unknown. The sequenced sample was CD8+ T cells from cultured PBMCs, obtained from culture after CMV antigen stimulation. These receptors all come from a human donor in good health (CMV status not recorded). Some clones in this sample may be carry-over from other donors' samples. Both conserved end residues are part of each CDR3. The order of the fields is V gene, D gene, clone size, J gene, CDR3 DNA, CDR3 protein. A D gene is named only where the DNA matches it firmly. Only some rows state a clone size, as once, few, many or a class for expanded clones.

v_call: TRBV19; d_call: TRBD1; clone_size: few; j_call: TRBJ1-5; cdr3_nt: TGTGCCAGTAGTACCGGGGACAGGGTCAGGAAGGGCAATCAGCCCCAGCATTTT; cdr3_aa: CASSTGDRVRKGNQPQHF
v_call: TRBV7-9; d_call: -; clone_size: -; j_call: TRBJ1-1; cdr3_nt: TGTGCCAGCAGCTTAGACACCGGAGTCTTCTTT; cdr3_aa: CASSLDTGVFF
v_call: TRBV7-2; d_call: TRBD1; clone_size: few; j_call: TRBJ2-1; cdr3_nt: TGTGCCAGCTGGACAGGGATGAGTAATGAGCAGTTCTTC; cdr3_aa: CASWTGMSNEQFF
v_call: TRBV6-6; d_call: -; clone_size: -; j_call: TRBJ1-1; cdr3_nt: TGTGCCAGCACCCAGGTTGGAGGTACTGCGAACACTGAAGCTTTCTTT; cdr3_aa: CASTQVGGTANTEAFF
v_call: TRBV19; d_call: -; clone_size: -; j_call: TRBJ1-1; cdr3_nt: TGTGCCAGTAGTACGGGCAGGAATATTCCTGCCACTGAAGCTTTCTTT; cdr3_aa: CASSTGRNIPATEAFF
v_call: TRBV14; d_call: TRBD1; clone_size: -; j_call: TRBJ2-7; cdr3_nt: TGTGCCAGCAGCCAAGATAGGTTGGGGACAGGGTACGAGCAGTACTTC; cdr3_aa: CASSQDRLGTGYEQYF
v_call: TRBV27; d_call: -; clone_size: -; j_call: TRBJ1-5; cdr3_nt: TGTGCCAGCAAACCAGGTCGAAGCAATCAGCCCCAGCATTTT; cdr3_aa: CASKPGRSNQPQHF
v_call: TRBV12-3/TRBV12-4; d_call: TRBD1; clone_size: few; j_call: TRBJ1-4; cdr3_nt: TGTGCCAGCAGTTTTGTGACAGGGTCTAATGAAAAACTGTTTTTT; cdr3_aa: CASSFVTGSNEKLFF
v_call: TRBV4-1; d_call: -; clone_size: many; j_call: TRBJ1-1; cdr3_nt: TGCGCCAGCAGGAAAGGGAACACTGAAGCTTTCTTT; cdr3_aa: CASRKGNTEAFF
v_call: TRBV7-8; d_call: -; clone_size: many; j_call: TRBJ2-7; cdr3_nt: TGTGCCAGCAGCTTGGAGGAGAGGGACGAGCAGTACTTC; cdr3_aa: CASSLEERDEQYF
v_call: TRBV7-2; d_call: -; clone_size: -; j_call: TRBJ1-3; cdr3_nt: TGTGCCAGCAGCTTAGCCGCGGGGGGCTATCTGGGAAACACCATATATTTT; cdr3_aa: CASSLAAGGYLGNTIYF
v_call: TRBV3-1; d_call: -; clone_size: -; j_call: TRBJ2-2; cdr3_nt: TGTGCCAGCAGCGCGACAGGTTGGACCCCCACCGGGGAGCTGTTTTTT; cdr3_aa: CASSATGWTPTGELFF
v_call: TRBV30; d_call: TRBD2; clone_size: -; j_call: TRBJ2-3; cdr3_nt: TGTGCCTGGAGTGTACCCGCTAGCGGGGGAGGTGGGGATACGCAGTATTTT; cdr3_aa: CAWSVPASGGGGDTQYF
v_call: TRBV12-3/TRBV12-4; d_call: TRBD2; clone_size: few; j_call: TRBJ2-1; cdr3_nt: TGTGCCAGCAGTTATAGCGGGGGGTGGTATGAGCAGTTCTTC; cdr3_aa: CASSYSGGWYEQFF
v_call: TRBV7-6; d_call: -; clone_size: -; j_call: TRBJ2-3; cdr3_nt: TGTGCCAGCAGCTTAGCGGCGGCTGGGGGGAATACGCAGTATTTT; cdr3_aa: CASSLAAAGGNTQYF
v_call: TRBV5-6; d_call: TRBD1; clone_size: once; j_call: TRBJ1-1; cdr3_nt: TGTGCCAGCAGCTGGGGACAGGGCCGGCTGAACACTGAAGCTTTCTTT; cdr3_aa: CASSWGQGRLNTEAFF
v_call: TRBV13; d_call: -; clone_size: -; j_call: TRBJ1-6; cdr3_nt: TGTGCCAGCAGCTTTACAGGGTCAGGGAATTCACCCCTCCACTTT; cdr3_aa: CASSFTGSGNSPLHF
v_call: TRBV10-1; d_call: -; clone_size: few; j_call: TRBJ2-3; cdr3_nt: TGCGCCAGCAGTGAGCTTTTGGGGCTAGCCATGGCAGATACGCAGTATTTT; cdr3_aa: CASSELLGLAMADTQYF
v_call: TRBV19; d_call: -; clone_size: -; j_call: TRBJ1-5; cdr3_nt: TGTGCCAGTAGTATAGATGGGGGCGCAAGCAATCAGCCCCAGCATTTT; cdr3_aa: CASSIDGGASNQPQHF
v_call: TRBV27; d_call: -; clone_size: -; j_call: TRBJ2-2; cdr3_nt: TGTGCCAGCAGTTTAACCTACAGCTACACCGGGGAGCTGTTTTTT; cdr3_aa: CASSLTYSYTGELFF
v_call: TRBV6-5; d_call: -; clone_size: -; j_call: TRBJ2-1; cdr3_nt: TGTGCCAGCACCTCCGGGACGGCCTCCTACAATGAGCAGTTCTTC; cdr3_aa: CASTSGTASYNEQFF
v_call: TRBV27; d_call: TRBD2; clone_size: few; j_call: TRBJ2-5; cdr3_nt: TGTGCCAGCAGTTTTTCGCGGGGGGGGCAAGAGACCCAGTACTTC; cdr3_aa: CASSFSRGGQETQYF
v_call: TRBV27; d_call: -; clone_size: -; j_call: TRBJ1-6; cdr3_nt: TGTGCCAGCAGTCCCGAGGGGGCACCCCTCCACTTT; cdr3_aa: CASSPEGAPLHF
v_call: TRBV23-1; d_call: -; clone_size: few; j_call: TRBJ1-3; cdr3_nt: TGCGCCAGCAGTCAGGGCCACAGGGTCGGTGGAAACACCATATATTTT; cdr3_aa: CASSQGHRVGGNTIYF
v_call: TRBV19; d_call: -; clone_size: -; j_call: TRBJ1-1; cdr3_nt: TGTGCCAGTAGTATAGGCTTCCGCGCTGAAGCTTTCTTT; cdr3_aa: CASSIGFRAEAFF
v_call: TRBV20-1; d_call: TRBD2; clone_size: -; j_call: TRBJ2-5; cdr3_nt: TGCAGTGCTTCCCTAGCGGACTCATTCCAAGAGACCCAGTACTTC; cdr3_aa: CSASLADSFQETQYF
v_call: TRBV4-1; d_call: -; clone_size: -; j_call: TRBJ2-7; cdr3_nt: TGCGCCAGCAGCCCTGCTGCCTCCTACGAGCAGTACTTC; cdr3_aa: CASSPAASYEQYF
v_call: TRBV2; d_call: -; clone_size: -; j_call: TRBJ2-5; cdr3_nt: TGTGCCAGCAGTGAAGGGAGACAGATCCAAGAGACCCAGTACTTC; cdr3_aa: CASSEGRQIQETQYF
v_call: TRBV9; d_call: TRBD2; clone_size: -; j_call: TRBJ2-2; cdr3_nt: TGTGCCAGCAGCGTAGAACGGGGGGGACCGAACACCGGGGAGCTGTTTTTT; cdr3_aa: CASSVERGGPNTGELFF
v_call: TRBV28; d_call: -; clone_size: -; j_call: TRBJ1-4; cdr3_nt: TGTGCCAGCAGCCCCGGAGACAGTTCTTTGAATGAAAAACTGTTTTTT; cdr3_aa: CASSPGDSSLNEKLFF
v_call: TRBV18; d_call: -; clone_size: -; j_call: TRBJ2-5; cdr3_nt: TGTGCCAGCTCACCATTGTCAGTACAAGAGACCCAGTACTTC; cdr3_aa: CASSPLSVQETQYF
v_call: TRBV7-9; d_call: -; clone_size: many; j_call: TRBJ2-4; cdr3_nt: TGTGCCAGCAGCACAAACAGGGGACTAGCCAAAAACATTCAGTACTTC; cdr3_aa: CASSTNRGLAKNIQYF
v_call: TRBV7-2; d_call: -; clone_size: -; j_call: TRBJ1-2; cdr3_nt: TGTGCCAGCAGCTTAGCGGCAGGTTTTAACTATGGCTACACCTTC; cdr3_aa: CASSLAAGFNYGYTF
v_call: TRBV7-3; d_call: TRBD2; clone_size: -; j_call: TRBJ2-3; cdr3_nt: TGTGCCAGCAGCTTCTCGGGACTAGCGGGCACAGATACGCAGTATTTT; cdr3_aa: CASSFSGLAGTDTQYF
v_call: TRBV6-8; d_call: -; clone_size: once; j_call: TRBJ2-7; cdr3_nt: TGTGCCAGCAGTTCGGCAGGGTGGCACTACGAGCAGTACTTC; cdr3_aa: CASSSAGWHYEQYF
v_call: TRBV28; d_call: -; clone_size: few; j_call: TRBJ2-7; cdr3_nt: TGTGCCAGCAGTCCAAGGGTCGAGCAGTACTTC; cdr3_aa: CASSPRVEQYF
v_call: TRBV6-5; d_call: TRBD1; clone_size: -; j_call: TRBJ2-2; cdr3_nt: TGTGCCAGCAGTTACCCCGGGACAGGGAGGACCGGGGAGCTGTTTTTT; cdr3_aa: CASSYPGTGRTGELFF
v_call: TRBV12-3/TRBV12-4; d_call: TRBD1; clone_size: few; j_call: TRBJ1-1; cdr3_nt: TGTGCCAGCAGTTTAGGGATTCGACAGGGCTGGCGAGCTTTCTTT; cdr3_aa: CASSLGIRQGWRAFF
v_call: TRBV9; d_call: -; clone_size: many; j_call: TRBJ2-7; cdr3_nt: TGTGCCAGCAGCGTAGGTTTAAGCATGGTATACGAGCAGTACTTC; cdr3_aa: CASSVGLSMVYEQYF
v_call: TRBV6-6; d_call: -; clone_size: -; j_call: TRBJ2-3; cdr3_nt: TGTGCCAGCGGACGGGCAGATACGCAGTATTTT; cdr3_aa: CASGRADTQYF
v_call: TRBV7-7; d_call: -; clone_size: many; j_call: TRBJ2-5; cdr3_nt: TGTGCCAGCAGCTCCGACGGAGTCGCGGAGACCCAGTACTTC; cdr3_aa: CASSSDGVAETQYF
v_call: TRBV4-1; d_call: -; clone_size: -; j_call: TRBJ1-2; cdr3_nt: TGCGCCAGCAGCCAAGTGAAGGGGAACTATGGCTACACCTTC; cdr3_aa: CASSQVKGNYGYTF
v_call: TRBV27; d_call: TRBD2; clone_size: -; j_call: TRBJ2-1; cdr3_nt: TGTGCCAGCAGTTTCCTACTAGCGGGGGGGCCTGGTGAGCAGTTCTTC; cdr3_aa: CASSFLLAGGPGEQFF
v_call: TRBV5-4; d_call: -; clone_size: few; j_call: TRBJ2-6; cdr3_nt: TGTGCCAGCCTAAGGCAGGGAACTCACTCTGGGGCCAACGTCCTGACTTTC; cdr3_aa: CASLRQGTHSGANVLTF
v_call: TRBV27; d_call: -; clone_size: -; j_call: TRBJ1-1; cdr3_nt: TGTGCCAGCACCCCGGGCATTATGAACACTGAAGCTTTCTTT; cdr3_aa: CASTPGIMNTEAFF
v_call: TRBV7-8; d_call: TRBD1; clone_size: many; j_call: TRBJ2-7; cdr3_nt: TGTGCCAGCAGCTTAAGGGGACAGGGCTCCTACGAGCAGTACTTC; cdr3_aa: CASSLRGQGSYEQYF
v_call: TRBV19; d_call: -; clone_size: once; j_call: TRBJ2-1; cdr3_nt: TGTGCCAGTAGTAATCCCAATGAGCAGTTCTTC; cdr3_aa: CASSNPNEQFF
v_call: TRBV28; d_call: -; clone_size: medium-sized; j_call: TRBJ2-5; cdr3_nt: TGTGCCAGCTCCCCCGGGCAAGAGACCCAGTACTTC; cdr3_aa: CASSPGQETQYF
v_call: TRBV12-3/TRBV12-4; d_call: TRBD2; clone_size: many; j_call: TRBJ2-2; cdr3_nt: TGTGCCAGCACCCGGGCTAGCGGGGGGGATGGCACCGGGGAGCTGTTTTTT; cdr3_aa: CASTRASGGDGTGELFF
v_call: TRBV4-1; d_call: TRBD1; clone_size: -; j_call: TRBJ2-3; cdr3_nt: TGCGCCAGCAGCCCTACTGCGACAGGGGGGGTCACAGATACGCAGTATTTT; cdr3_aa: CASSPTATGGVTDTQYF
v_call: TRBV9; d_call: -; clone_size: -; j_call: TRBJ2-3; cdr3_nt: TGTGCCAGCAGCGTTACCCCCGCAGATACGCAGTATTTT; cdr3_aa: CASSVTPADTQYF
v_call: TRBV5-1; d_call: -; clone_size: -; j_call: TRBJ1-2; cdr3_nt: TGCGCCAGCAGCTTGGGTGCAGGTTTAATTAGCTACACCTTC; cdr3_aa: CASSLGAGLISYTF
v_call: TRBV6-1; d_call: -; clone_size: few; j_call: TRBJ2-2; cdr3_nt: TGTGCCAGCAGTACATCCTCCGGGGAGCTGTTTTTT; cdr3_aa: CASSTSSGELFF